A single sample is the source of the 18 T cell receptor beta chains below, sequenced in a study of human T cells and chemical hapten exposure. TCRdb independently ran MiXCR on the RACE reads; one entry per CDR3 protein. The table shows more than 55,000 distinct CDR3 sequences, with around 11% occurring only once. Sample time point: pre-sensitization, week 0. Documented treatment: therapeutic diphenylcyclopropenone sensitization with weekly scalp DPC. The sequencing here drew on whole blood, taken in connection with sensitization to the hapten diphenylcyclopropenone (DPC). These receptors all stem from a woman aged 40 to 50 with alopecia areata. Some clones in this sample may be carry-over from other donors' samples.

The table lists this clonotype with many counts. This sequence joins TRBV19 and TRBJ2-2, with D perhaps assigned TRBD1 or TRBD2 (6 bases each). Germline V gene sequence: CDR1 LNHDA, CDR2 SQIVND (reference sequence). The CDR3 is 15 amino acids. Trimming pared 3 bases from V and 3 bases from J, leaving 11 bases between. The CDR3 reads CASSMEGVDTGELFF. The CDR3 nucleotides read TGTGCCAGTAGTATGGAGGGGGTGGACACCGGGGAGCTGTTTTTT.

The table lists this clonotype with many counts. The chain is built from TRBV30 and TRBJ1-1; D not resolved. The germline V gene encodes CDR1 GTSNPN and CDR2 SVGIG (reference sequence). The CDR3 covers 13 residues. Trimming took off 3 bases at V and 1 base at J, with 9 bases between the two ends. CDR3 region: CAWRGWQNTEAFF. The CDR3 DNA is TGTGCCTGGAGGGGTTGGCAGAACACTGAAGCTTTCTTT. The full variable domain, in which reference TRBV30 and TRBJ1-1 provide the parts outside the CDR3, is SQTIHQWPATLVQPVGSPLSLECTVEGTSNPNLYWYRQAAGRGLQLLFYSVGIGQISSEVPQNLSASRPQDRQFILSSKKLLLSDSGFYLCAWRGWQNTEAFFGQGTRLTVV.

This clonotype turned up a few times. The gene calls are TRBV20-1 and TRBJ2-1; 8 nucleotides line up with TRBD2. Germline assignment: CDR1 DFQATT and CDR2 SNEGSKA (reference sequence). This CDR3 is built from 14 residues. With 6 bases clipped from V and 9 bases from J, the junction kept 13 bases outside the gene matches. The CDR3 coding sequence is TGCAGTGCCCGGCAATTCCAAGCGGGAGTTGAGCAGTTCTTC. Its protein product is CSARQFQAGVEQFF.

This clonotype was observed a few times. The chain has TRBV20-1 and TRBJ2-1; tentatively, D is TRBD2 (6 bases). Germline CDR1 reads DFQATT; CDR2 reads SNEGSKA (reference sequence). V was cut by 3 bases and J by 8 bases, with 11 bases left in between. The CDR3 sequence is 12 residues long. CDR3 sequence reads: CSASLPGDEQFF. The DNA of the CDR3 is TGCAGTGCTAGCCTCCCGGGGGATGAGCAGTTCTTC.

This clonotype was detected many times. This chain uses TRBV20-1 with TRBJ1-5, with D tentatively TRBD1 (5 bases). Germline CDR1 reads DFQATT; CDR2 reads SNEGSKA (reference sequence). The CDR3 has 12 amino acids. Trimming pared 1 base from V and 4 bases from J, leaving 5 bases between. DNA for the CDR3: TGCAGTGCTAGAGGGGGGAATCAGCCCCAGCATTTT. Translation: CSARGGNQPQHF.

This clonotype was observed a few times. The gene calls are TRBV19 and TRBJ2-1; D is unclear. Trimming stripped 3 bases from V and 4 bases from J, with 7 bases between. The germline V gene encodes CDR1 LNHDA and CDR2 SQIVND (reference sequence). The CDR3 has 13 amino acids. The CDR3 region has the DNA TGTGCCAGTAGTATTAACTTATACAATGAGCAGTTCTTC. It translates to CASSINLYNEQFF.

This clonotype was counted at least ten times. This chain joins TRBV11-2 and TRBJ2-7; 9 bases fit TRBD1. V lost 3 bases and J lost 4; bases outside the gene matches: 7. The CDR3 spans 15 residues. Germline assignment: CDR1 SGHAT and CDR2 FQNNGV. CDR3 DNA: TGTGCCAGCAGCTTTATGGGGACAGGGTGGTACGAGCAGTACTTC. Its protein is CASSFMGTGWYEQYF.

Many counts were recorded for this clonotype. V usage is TRBV11-2 and J usage is TRBJ1-6; D perhaps matches TRBD1 (6 bases). Germline V CDR1 and CDR2: SGHAT, FQNNGV. V shed 5 bases and J shed 6 bases, with 14 bases lying between them. This CDR3 comprises 15 residues. DNA for the CDR3: TGTGCCAGCAGCCTGGGACACGGGGGTAATTCACCCCTCCACTTT. Protein: CASSLGHGGNSPLHF. Supplemented by reference TRBV11-2 and TRBJ1-6, the full variable domain reads EAGVAQSPRYKIIEKRQSVAFWCNPISGHATLYWYQQILGQGPKLLIQFQNNGVVDDSQLPKDRFSAERLKGVDSTLKIQPAKLEDSAVYLCASSLGHGGNSPLHFGNGTRLTVT.

This chain links TRBV18 with TRBJ1-5; 8 bases fit TRBD1. There are 15 residues in the CDR3. The junction had 7 bases not matched to a gene; V was cut back by 3 bases and J by 6 bases. Germline CDR1 reads KGHSH; CDR2 reads LQKENI. The CDR3 DNA sequence: TGTGCCAGCTCACCTGGACAGGGTACCGGTCAGCCCCAGCATTTT. Translation gives CASSPGQGTGQPQHF.

This clonotype was seen repeatedly, ten times or more. The V call is TRBV7-2, the J call TRBJ2-1; 9 bases fit TRBD2. V shed 4 bases, J shed 7 bases, and the junction held 11 bases outside the gene matches. The CDR3 is 16 amino acids. Germline values: CDR1 SGHTA, CDR2 FQGNSA. The CDR3, as DNA: TGTGCCAGCAGCTCCCAGCCTAGCGGGATTGGAAATGAGCAGTTCTTC. Translated, it gives CASSSQPSGIGNEQFF.

Ten or more counts support this clonotype. The chain joins TRBV7-2 to TRBJ2-3, with TRBD1 identical over 7 bases. Per the germline V gene, CDR1 is SGHTA and CDR2 is FQGNSA. Trimming took 1 base from V and 2 from J; bases not matched to a gene: 3. The CDR3 length is 15 residues. The CDR3, as DNA: TGTGCCAGCAGCTTAGAGGGACAGAACACAGATACGCAGTATTTT. Translated, it gives CASSLEGQNTDTQYF.

The chain employs TRBV4-2 and TRBJ2-5; possibly TRBD1 or TRBD2 for D (6 bases each). The CDR3 totals 14 residues. Per germline, CDR1 LGHNA and CDR2 YNFKEQ. Trimming stripped 3 bases from V and 5 bases from J, with 13 bases between. The CDR3 sequence: CASSQTGGPETQYF. The CDR3 DNA sequence: TGTGCCAGCAGCCAGACCGGGGGCCCGGAGACCCAGTACTTC.

The chain joins TRBV7-9 to TRBJ2-7; D call uncertain. CDR3 length equals 13 residues. CDR1 and CDR2 (germline): SEHNR, FQNEAQ (reference sequence). V was shortened by 1 base and J by 1 base, with 5 bases between the two germline ends. In DNA form, the CDR3 reads TGTGCCAGCAGCTTAGAGGTGTCCTACGAGCAGTACTTC. Its translation: CASSLEVSYEQYF.

This clonotype has just a few counts. The CDR3 nucleotides are TGTGCCAGCTCGTTTGGACTAGCGAGCGACGAGCAGTACTTC. It encodes CASSFGLASDEQYF. J is TRBJ2-7 and V is TRBV7-2; 9 nucleotides match TRBD2. Germline loops: CDR1 SGHTA, CDR2 FQGNSA. Trimming at V came to 8 bases and at J to 5 bases, leaving 10 bases not matched to a gene. CDR3 length: 14 amino acids. The full variable domain, with the rest looked up from reference TRBV7-2 and TRBJ2-7, is GAGVSQSPSNKVTEKGKDVELRCDPISGHTALYWYRQSLGQGLEFLIYFQGNSAPDKSGLPSDRFSAERTGGSVSTLTIQRTQQEDSAVYLCASSFGLASDEQYFGPGTRLTVT.

In this sample, this clonotype turned up a few times. CDR3 sequence (DNA): TGTGCCAGCAGCTTGAGGGCCCTCAAGACCCAGTACTTC. Translating gives CASSLRALKTQYF. The chain uses TRBV11-2 and TRBJ2-5, with D maybe TRBD2 (5 bases). Trimming shortened V by 3 bases and J by 6 bases, and 11 bases separated the two germline ends. CDR1 and CDR2 (germline): SGHAT, FQNNGV. The CDR3 has 13 residues.

The V call is TRBV3-1, the J call TRBJ1-4, with TRBD1 as a possible D gene (5 bases). Germline V gene sequence: CDR1 LGHDT, CDR2 YNNKEL (reference sequence). V lost 6 bases to trimming and J lost 7 bases, with 18 bases between them. The CDR3 covers 15 residues. The CDR3 coding sequence is TGTGCCAGCAGTCGGATTCAGGGAGGTGGTGAAAAACTGTTTTTT. This sequence encodes CASSRIQGGGEKLFF. The full variable domain, with the rest looked up from reference TRBV3-1 and TRBJ1-4, is DTAVSQTPKYLVTQMGNDKSIKCEQNLGHDTMYWYKQDSKKFLKIMFSYNNKELIINETVPNRFSPKSPDKAHLNLHINSLELGDSAVYFCASSRIQGGGEKLFFGSGTQLSVL.

About this clonotype itself: With a much larger clone just one base away, this may be a read error. The CDR3 loop is CASSERVVPWYNEQFF. The CDR3 DNA reads TGCGCCAGCAGTGAGCGGGTAGTCCCCTGGTACAATGAGCAGTTCTTC. This sequence joins TRBV10-2 and TRBJ2-1, with unresolved D. The CDR3 has 16 amino acids. Germline CDR1 reads WSHSY; CDR2 reads SAAADI. Trimming shortened V by 2 bases and J by 4 bases, and 15 bases separated the two germline ends.

At least ten counts were recorded for this clonotype. The V call is TRBV2, the J call TRBJ2-3; D call uncertain. The CDR3 length is 14 residues. V lost 1 base to trimming and J lost 0 bases, with 5 bases between them. Germline assignment: CDR1 SNHLY and CDR2 FYNNEI. The CDR3 reads CASSEVLSTDTQYF. DNA of the CDR3: TGTGCCAGCAGTGAAGTCTTGAGCACAGATACGCAGTATTTT. Drawing the rest from reference TRBV2 and TRBJ2-3, the complete variable domain is EPEVTQTPSHQVTQMGQEVILRCVPISNHLYFYWYRQILGQKVEFLVSFYNNEISEKSEIFDDQFSVERPDGSNFTLKIRSTKLEDSAMYFCASSEVLSTDTQYFGPGTRLTVL.